The TCR beta chain under discussion was sequenced for a study of blood T cell repertoires in COVID-19 (dated by TCRdb to between 2020 and 2021). With respect to the entire study: Samples from collaborators originated in the United States, Italy and Spain and spanned both the acute and convalescent phases of COVID-19. Where available, HLA class I and class II types were obtained from metadata supplied by the sample provider rather than from assay-based typing. A freely available public database, intended as a resource for researchers studying the immune response to SARS-CoV-2, is where the repertoires were released. Samples came from the ongoing ImmuneRACE study (first 160 participants) plus 1,254 subjects from 6 global collaborators. The sample metadata nearly always contained a de-identified subject ID, COVID-19 status, age in years and sex. The material from the prospective study consisted of cDNA or gDNA derived from T cells, B-cell-depleted T cells, or PBMCs. The dataset comprised deeply sampled blood TCRbeta repertoires from subjects exposed to, actively infected with, or recovered from COVID-19.

The immunoSEQ Assay, a bias-controlled multiplex PCR, was used to amplify TCRbeta CDR3 regions from genomic DNA. The paper's data handling went like this. Nucleated cell counts per sample were estimated from amplification of reference gene primers within the assay. Sequence reads were collapsed and filtered to measure the absolute abundance of every unique TCRbeta CDR3 rearrangement. For each sample, productive Simpson clonality was calculated as the square root of Simpson's diversity index across productive rearrangements. Imported from immuneACCESS, the table was reduced by TCRdb to in-frame sequences with V and J called. These copies leave out some clones; in studies compared against another copy, an unresolved V gene accounts for under half, and the cause of the remainder is not known. The DNA was the basis for D and trimming; V, J and clone size are from that table. The sample data list around 200,000 clones, and about four fifths of these were observed just once. Clones ranked in the top ten supply 7% to 10% of the sample.

Looking up the germline V gene (reference sequence) yields CDR1 SGHKS and CDR2 YYEKEE. Ends trimmed: V by 4 bases, J by 1 base; bases unmatched to a gene: 2. There are 15 amino acids in the CDR3, from cysteine to phenylalanine inclusive. The kept DNA is CDR3 alone, 45 bases in frame from the first base. The collaborating institutions used their own protocols to collect whole blood in K2EDTA tubes. For TCRbeta analysis, collaborators shipped samples in one of three forms: frozen whole blood, isolated PBMCs, or DNA extracted from either of those sample types. Study-wide findings and limitations: How much clinical and demographic metadata was included differed by source and by participant, and the metadata was provided uncurated.

For this clone: Its antigen is still unknown. No base qualities exist here, and no much larger clone lies one base off it.

This TCR was recovered from a woman in her fifties or sixties with acute or convalescent COVID-19. The V and J genes are TRBV5-5 and TRBJ2-2; TRBD1 aligns with 9 central bases. The sequencing sample was made of peripheral blood. In nucleotide form, the sequence is TGTGCCAGCAGCGCGGGACAGGGGAACACCGGGGAGCTGTTTTTT. Its coded protein is CASSAGQGNTGELFF.